The 2 T cell receptor beta chains below were found in one sample sequenced in a study of post-analysis software for immune sequencing data. General observations from the study: Controls had lower frequencies than patients of about 5 TRBV segments, which included TRBV5-6, TRBV5-1 and TRBV20-1.

Each TCR beta cDNA library carried unique molecular identifiers. TCRdb called the PCR reads again in MiXCR, with one record for every CDR3 protein. The top ten clones hold over 10% of a sample with about 500,000 distinct CDR3 sequences, roughly 45% of them seen once. Their specific antigens are unknown. Sequenced: blood. The source is a girl aged 5-17 years with multiple sclerosis.

The chain uses TRBV12-3 or TRBV12-4 and TRBJ2-2; maybe TRBD1 (6 bases). Deletions cut 1 base from V and 6 bases from J, with 6 bases between. The CDR3 contains 13 residues. CDR3 loop: CASSLEGAGELFF. The CDR3 DNA reads TGTGCCAGCAGTTTAGAGGGGGCCGGGGAGCTGTTTTTT.

The rearrangement joins TRBV28 to TRBJ1-1; D may be TRBD1 (6 bases). Per germline, CDR1 MDHEN and CDR2 SYDVKM. The V end lost 5 bases, the J end lost 11 bases, and 12 bases lay between the germline ends. The CDR3 loop spans 11 amino acids. Here the CDR3 reads CASSSRQAAFF. Written as DNA, the CDR3 is TGTGCCAGCAGTAGCCGACAGGCCGCTTTCTTT.